This T cell receptor (beta chain) appears in the sequencing data of a study of Graves' ophthalmopathy and Graves' hyperthyroidism. Whole-study results and caveats: A model of 13 signatures distinguished ophthalmopathy from stable hyperthyroidism at around 90% sensitivity and about 80% specificity. The authors also found most expanded thyroid clonotypes above 0.001 frequency in blood.

Clinical symptoms, serum thyroxine, TRAb, thyroid ultrasound and orbital computed tomography were relied on for diagnosis. Sampling approximately 10 ml of fresh peripheral blood provided the PBMCs. The authors amplified TCR beta CDR3 regions, and they did so from RNA transcripts for repertoire sequencing. RT-PCR with HTBI primers came first, then second-round multiplex PCR. TCRdb reprocessed the multiplex PCR reads via MiXCR and lists one record per CDR3 protein. The sample carries roughly 60,000 distinct CDR3 sequences, roughly 46% recorded once. Germline lookup yields CDR1 SQVTM and CDR2 ANQGSEA. The CDR3 length is 14 residues. Trimming shortened V by 3 bases and J by 1 base, and 12 bases separated the two germline ends. Regarding this clonotype: Its antigen is as yet unknown.

This clonotype was sampled from an adult woman with Graves' ophthalmopathy. Sequencing input: peripheral blood. The chain couples TRBV29-1 to TRBJ1-1; D is perhaps TRBD1 (6 bases). This chain's CDR3 is CSVDQGRGNTEAFF. CDR3 DNA sequence: TGCAGCGTTGACCAGGGGAGAGGGAACACTGAAGCTTTCTTT.